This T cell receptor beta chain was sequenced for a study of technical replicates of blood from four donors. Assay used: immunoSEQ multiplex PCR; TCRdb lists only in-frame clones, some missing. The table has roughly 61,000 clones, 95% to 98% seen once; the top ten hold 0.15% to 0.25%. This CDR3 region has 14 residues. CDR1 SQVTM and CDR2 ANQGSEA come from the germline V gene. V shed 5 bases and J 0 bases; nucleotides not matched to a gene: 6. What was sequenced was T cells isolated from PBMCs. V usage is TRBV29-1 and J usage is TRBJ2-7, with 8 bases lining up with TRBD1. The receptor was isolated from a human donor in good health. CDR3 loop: CSVFGGQDSYEQYF. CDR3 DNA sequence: TGCAGCGTTTTCGGGGGACAGGACTCCTACGAGCAGTACTTC.